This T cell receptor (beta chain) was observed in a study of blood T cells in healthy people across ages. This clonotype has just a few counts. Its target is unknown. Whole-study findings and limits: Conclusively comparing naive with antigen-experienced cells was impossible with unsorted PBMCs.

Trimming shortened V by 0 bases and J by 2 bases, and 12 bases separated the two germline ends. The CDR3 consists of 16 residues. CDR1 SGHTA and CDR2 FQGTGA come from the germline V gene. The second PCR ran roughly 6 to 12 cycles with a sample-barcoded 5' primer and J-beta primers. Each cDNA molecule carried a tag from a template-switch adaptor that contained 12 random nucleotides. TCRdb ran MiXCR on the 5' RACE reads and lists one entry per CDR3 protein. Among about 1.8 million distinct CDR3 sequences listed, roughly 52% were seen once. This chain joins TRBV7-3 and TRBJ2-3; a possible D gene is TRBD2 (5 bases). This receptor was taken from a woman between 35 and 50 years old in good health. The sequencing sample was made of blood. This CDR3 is CASSLTGLASTDTQYF. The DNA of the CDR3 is TGTGCCAGCAGCTTAACGGGCCTAGCCTCCACAGATACGCAGTATTTT.